This TCR beta chain was found in a study of OX40 agonist ivuxolimab in advanced cancers. In the study overall: As their treatment, patients were administered ivuxolimab, an agonistic anti-OX40 (CD134) antibody. General study results and limits: Antigen specificity of clonally expanded peripheral T cells was not established.

CDR3 size: 11 residues. The germline V and J ends were trimmed by 7 bases and 4 bases, with 9 bases remaining between them. Germline CDR1 and CDR2: SQVTM and ANQGSEA. Enrollment shut out patients with autoimmune disease history or systemic immunosuppression. The table came from immunoSEQ multiplex PCR; TCRdb's copy has only in-frame clones and leaves some out. The profile shows about 89,000 clones, about 88% of them singletons. Regarding this clone: Its antigen is not identified.

This sequence joins TRBV29-1 and TRBJ2-3; TRBD1 might be the D (5 bases). The source material was CD4+ or CD8+ T cells sorted from blood, sampled in a trial of the OX40 agonist ivuxolimab. This sequence originates from an adult with an advanced solid tumor such as melanoma, head and neck, liver or kidney cancer. The CDR3 sequence is CSAPRADTQYF. The DNA of the CDR3 is TGCAGCGCACCCAGGGCAGATACGCAGTATTTT.